This TCR beta chain was captured in a study of beta chain features in type 1 diabetes. The CDR3 loop spans 13 amino acids. The V and J ends lost 4 bases and 1 base, in that order; junction bases with no gene match: 0. Germline loops: CDR1 SEHNR, CDR2 FQNEAQ (reference sequence). The whole isolated RNA underwent reverse transcription, so sequencing captured expressed TCRB transcripts. The table came from immunoSEQ multiplex PCR; TCRdb's copy has only in-frame clones and leaves some out. In the table there are under 850,000 clones, about an eighth of which are singletons. Study-level results: A moderate, significant TCRB CDR3 shortening appeared in type 1 diabetes across four CD4+ subsets. Insertion counts at VDJ junctions were lower in type 1 diabetes patients, who also showed more deletions there.

The sample holds a few counts of this clone. Its antigen is as yet unknown. J is TRBJ1-2 and V is TRBV7-9; 7 bases are a match to TRBD1. The receptor comes from a man aged 18 to 30 with type 1 diabetes. Sequenced material: naive CD4+ T cells from blood. The CDR3 DNA sequence: TGTGCCAGCAGCTGGGACAGTAACTATGGCTACACCTTC. Amino acids: CASSWDSNYGYTF.